Below, 7 T cell receptor beta chains from the same sample are listed, as sequenced in a study of patients and donors after allogeneic stem cell transplantation. TCRdb re-called the RT-PCR reads through MiXCR, storing one row per CDR3 protein. The sample has 2,000 to 3,000 distinct CDR3 sequences, roughly 16% seen once. The specimen sequenced was blood, either unsorted or a sorted T cell fraction (not recorded which). These receptor sequences come from a human donor who was either an allogeneic HSCT recipient or a stem cell or donor lymphocyte infusion donor (not recorded which). It is not recorded whose cells these are; they may come from a transplant donor.

This clonotype came up a few times. The V call is TRBV6-2 or TRBV6-3, the J call TRBJ2-7, with D tentatively TRBD1 (6 bases). Germline CDR1 is MNHEY and CDR2 is SVGEGT. With 6 bases removed from V and 1 base from J, the gap between germline ends came to 13 bases. The CDR3 loop spans 14 amino acids. CDR3 sequence reads: CASRGNRASYEQYF. Written as DNA, the CDR3 is TGTGCCAGCAGAGGGAACAGGGCTTCCTACGAGCAGTACTTC.

This clonotype has only a few counts. This chain uses TRBV6-5 with TRBJ1-6; TRBD1 aligns across 9 bases. The CDR3 consists of 14 residues. CDR1 and CDR2 from the germline V gene are MNHEY and SVGAGI. After removal of 6 bases from V and 8 bases from J, the junction contained 5 bases not matched to a gene. The CDR3, as DNA: TGTGCCAGCAGACGGGACAGGGCTTATTCACCCCTCCACTTT. Amino acid sequence: CASRRDRAYSPLHF.

This clonotype was seen a few times. The CDR3 nucleotides are TGTGCCAGCGGAACGGGGGCGGATGGCTACACCTTC. Encoded protein: CASGTGADGYTF. The chain combines TRBV7-3 with TRBJ1-2; D is possibly TRBD1 (6 bases). Germline lookup yields CDR1 SGHTA and CDR2 FQGTGA. The CDR3 covers 12 residues. V lost 8 bases, J lost 6 bases, and 13 bases lay in between.

The chain links TRBV4-2 to TRBJ2-2; the D gene is possibly TRBD2 (6 bases). This CDR3 is 14 amino acids long. V lost 1 base and J 4 bases, leaving 7 bases between the germline ends. Germline CDR1 reads LGHNA; CDR2 reads YNFKEQ. CDR3 residues: CASSQGTTTGELFF. Written as DNA, the CDR3 is TGTGCCAGCAGCCAAGGGACTACCACCGGGGAGCTGTTTTTT.

The rearrangement uses TRBV5-1 and TRBJ1-1; weak D call: TRBD1 (5 bases). CDR3 size: 14 residues. Germline V CDR1 and CDR2: SGHRS, YFSETQ. Between the trimmed V and J ends, which lost 10 bases and 2 bases, there was a span of 18 bases. DNA of the CDR3: TGCGCCTCCACCCCTACAGGAGATAACACTGAAGCTTTCTTT. Amino acid sequence: CASTPTGDNTEAFF.

The chain uses TRBV6-1 and TRBJ2-1; D not certain. The germline V gene has CDR1 MNHNS and CDR2 SASEGT. Between the trimmed V and J ends, which lost 9 bases and 0 bases, there was a span of 9 bases. The CDR3 sequence is 13 residues long. The CDR3 coding sequence is TGTGCCAGTATTGTTAGCTCCTACAATGAGCAGTTCTTC. It translates to CASIVSSYNEQFF.

The CDR3 DNA reads as TGTGCCAGCAAGGTGCGGACAGGCCGCACAGATACGCAGTATTTT. Protein: CASKVRTGRTDTQYF. The chain links TRBV6-2 or TRBV6-3 to TRBJ2-3; 7 nucleotides agree with TRBD1. CDR3 size: 15 residues. V was clipped by 7 bases and J by 1 base; unmatched bases: 8. Germline V gene data show CDR1 as MNHEY and CDR2 as SVGEGT.